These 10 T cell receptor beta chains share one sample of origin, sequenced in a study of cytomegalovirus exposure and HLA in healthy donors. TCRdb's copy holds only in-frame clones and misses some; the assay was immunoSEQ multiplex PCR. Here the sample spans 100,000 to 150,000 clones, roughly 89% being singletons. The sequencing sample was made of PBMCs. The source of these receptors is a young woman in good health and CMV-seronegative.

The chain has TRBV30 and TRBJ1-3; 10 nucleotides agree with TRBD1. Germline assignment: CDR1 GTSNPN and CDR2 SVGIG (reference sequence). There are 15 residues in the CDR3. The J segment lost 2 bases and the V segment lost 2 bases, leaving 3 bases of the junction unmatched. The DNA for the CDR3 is TGTGCCTGGAGTCGGACAGGGGGGCCTGGAAACACCATATATTTT. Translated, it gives CAWSRTGGPGNTIYF.

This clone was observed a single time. CDR3 region: CASSIGQGRETQYF. The CDR3 nucleotides read TGTGCCAGTAGTATCGGACAGGGTAGAGAGACCCAGTACTTC. The chain carries TRBV19 and TRBJ2-5; 8 bases are a match to TRBD1. With 3 bases clipped from V and 4 bases from J, the junction kept 4 bases outside the gene matches. Germline loops: CDR1 LNHDA, CDR2 SQIVND (reference sequence). This CDR3 region has 14 residues. Supplemented by reference TRBV19 and TRBJ2-5, the full variable domain reads DGGITQSPKYLFRKEGQNVTLSCEQNLNHDAMYWYRQDPGQGLRLIYYSQIVNDFQKGDIAEGYSVSREKKESFPLTVTSAQKNPTAFYLCASSIGQGRETQYFGPGTRLLVL.

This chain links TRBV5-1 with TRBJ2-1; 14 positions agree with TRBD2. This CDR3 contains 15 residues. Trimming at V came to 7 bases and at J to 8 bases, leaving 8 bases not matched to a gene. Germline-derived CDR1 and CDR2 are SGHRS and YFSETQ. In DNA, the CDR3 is TGCGCCAGCGGGCTGGGACTAGCGGGAGTGTATGAGCAGTTCTTC. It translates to CASGLGLAGVYEQFF.

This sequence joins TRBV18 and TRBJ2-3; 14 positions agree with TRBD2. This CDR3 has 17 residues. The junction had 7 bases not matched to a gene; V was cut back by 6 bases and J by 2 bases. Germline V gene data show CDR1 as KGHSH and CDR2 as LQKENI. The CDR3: CASSLGTSGGPTDTQYF. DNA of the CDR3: TGTGCCAGCTCTCTCGGGACTAGCGGGGGACCCACAGATACGCAGTATTTT. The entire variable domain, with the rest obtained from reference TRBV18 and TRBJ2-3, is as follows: NAGVMQNPRHLVRRRGQEARLRCSPMKGHSHVYWYRQLPEEGLKFMVYLQKENIIDESGMPKERFSAEFPKEGPSILRIQQVVRGDSAAYFCASSLGTSGGPTDTQYFGPGTRLTVL.

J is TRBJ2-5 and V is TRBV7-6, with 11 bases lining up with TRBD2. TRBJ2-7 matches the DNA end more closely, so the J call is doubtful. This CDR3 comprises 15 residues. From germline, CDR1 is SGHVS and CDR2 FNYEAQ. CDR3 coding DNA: TGTGCCAGCAGTCAGACTAGCGGGGAACCCTACGAGCAGTACTTC. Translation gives CASSQTSGEPYEQYF.

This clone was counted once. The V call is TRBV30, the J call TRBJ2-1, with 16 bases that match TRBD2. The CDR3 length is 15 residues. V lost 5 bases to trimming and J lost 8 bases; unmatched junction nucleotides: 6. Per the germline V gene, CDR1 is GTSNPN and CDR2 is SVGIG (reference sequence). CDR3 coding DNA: TGTGCCTGGCAGGGACTAGCGGGAGGGTTGGATGAGCAGTTCTTC. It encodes CAWQGLAGGLDEQFF.

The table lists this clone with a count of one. CDR3 in amino acids: CASSEGGGNQPQHF. CDR3 in DNA: TGCGCCAGCAGTGAAGGAGGTGGCAATCAGCCCCAGCATTTT. V is TRBV5-1 and J is TRBJ1-5, with D unclear. CDR3 length equals 14 residues. Trimming pared 5 bases from V and 2 bases from J, leaving 11 bases between. CDR1 is SGHRS, CDR2 YFSETQ, per germline.

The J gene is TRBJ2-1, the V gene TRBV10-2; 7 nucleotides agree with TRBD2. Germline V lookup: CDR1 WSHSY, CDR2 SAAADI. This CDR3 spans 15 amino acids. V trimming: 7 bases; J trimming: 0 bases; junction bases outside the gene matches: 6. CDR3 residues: CASKEGGSSYNEQFF. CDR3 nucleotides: TGCGCCAGCAAGGAGGGCGGGAGCTCCTACAATGAGCAGTTCTTC.

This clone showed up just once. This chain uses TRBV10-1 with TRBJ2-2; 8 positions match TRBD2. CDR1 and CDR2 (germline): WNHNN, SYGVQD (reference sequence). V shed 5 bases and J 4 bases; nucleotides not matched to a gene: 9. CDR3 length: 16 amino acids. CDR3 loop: CASSPAGLAGTGELFF. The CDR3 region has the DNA TGCGCCAGCAGTCCAGCGGGGCTAGCGGGCACCGGGGAGCTGTTTTTT.

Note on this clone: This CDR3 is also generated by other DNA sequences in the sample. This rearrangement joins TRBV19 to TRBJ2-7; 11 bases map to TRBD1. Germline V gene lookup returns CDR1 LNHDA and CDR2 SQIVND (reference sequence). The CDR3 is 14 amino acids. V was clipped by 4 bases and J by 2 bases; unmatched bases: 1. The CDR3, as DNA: TGTGCCAGTAGTACGGGACAGGGGGCCTACGAGCAGTACTTC. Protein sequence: CASSTGQGAYEQYF.